The 13 T cell receptor beta chains listed next were all sequenced from one sample in a study of T-cell reconstitution after alpha-beta-depleted transplantation in children. TCRbeta library construction was performed incorporating unique molecular identifiers. Using its own MiXCR run on the PCR reads, TCRdb lists one record per CDR3 protein. The sample has hundreds of thousands of distinct CDR3 sequences; less than 15% are singletons. The sequences come from PBMCs, collected before TCRalphabeta/CD19-depleted stem cell transplant. All receptors come from a girl aged 2-10 years with congenital amegakaryocytic thrombocytopenia, due to receive a stem cell transplant.

At least ten counts were recorded for this clonotype. The V gene is TRBV6-1, the J gene TRBJ1-2; TRBD1 matches 7 bases. The germline V gene has CDR1 MNHNS and CDR2 SASEGT. V dropped 4 bases and J dropped 7; count of bases not matched to a gene: 6. This CDR3 region has 13 residues. CDR3 amino acids: CASSGDSFAGYTF. The CDR3 DNA reads as TGTGCCAGCAGTGGGGACAGCTTCGCTGGCTACACCTTC.

Ten or more counts support this clonotype. The V call is TRBV29-1, the J call TRBJ2-1; 7 bases line up with TRBD2. The CDR3 has 14 amino acids. Losses at the gene ends were 2 bases for V and 6 bases for J; bases not matched to a gene: 7. The V gene's germline CDR1 is SQVTM and CDR2 ANQGSEA. The CDR3 coding sequence is TGCAGCGTTGAATGGGCGGGAGTTTCCAATGAGCAGTTCTTC. It specifies CSVEWAGVSNEQFF.

The sample holds a few counts of this clonotype. The chain has TRBV11-1 and TRBJ2-1; TRBD2 matches 14 bases. J lost 6 bases, V lost 6 bases, and 13 bases had no gene match. This CDR3 spans 18 amino acids. Germline CDR1 SGHAT, CDR2 FQDESV (reference sequence). CDR3 coding DNA: TGTGCCAGCAGTACCCGACTAGCGGGAGGGCCATCTCGCAATGAGCAGTTCTTC. This sequence encodes CASSTRLAGGPSRNEQFF.

This sequence joins TRBV30 and TRBJ1-1; D is unresolved. The CDR3 extends over 15 amino acids. Germline V gene lookup returns CDR1 GTSNPN and CDR2 SVGIG (reference sequence). V was pared by 0 bases and J by 0 bases, with 11 bases between. The CDR3 coding sequence is TGTGCCTGGAGTGTAGGAGGGTGGCTGAACACTGAAGCTTTCTTT. Amino acid sequence: CAWSVGGWLNTEAFF.

This clonotype occurred many times. J is TRBJ2-3 and V is TRBV5-1; 11 nucleotides line up with TRBD2. Germline trimming cut 0 bases from V and 4 bases from J; bases unmatched to any gene: 1. The CDR3 loop spans 15 amino acids. The germline V gene has CDR1 SGHRS and CDR2 YFSETQ. The CDR3 DNA sequence: TGCGCCAGCAGCTTGGGACTAGCGGGACCAGATACGCAGTATTTT. Protein: CASSLGLAGPDTQYF.

The chain uses TRBV12-3 or TRBV12-4 and TRBJ1-6, with D perhaps matching TRBD1 (6 bases). The V end lost 7 bases, the J end lost 2 bases, and 12 bases lay between the germline ends. The CDR3 consists of 15 residues. DNA for the CDR3: TGTGCCAGCACCCAGGGGACAACCTATAATTCACCCCTCCACTTT. Translating gives CASTQGTTYNSPLHF.

This clonotype occurred a few times. A single base separates this from a much larger clone, so it may be a read error. V gene TRBV7-9 combines with J gene TRBJ1-5; no clear D gene. V gave up 1 base and J gave up 5 bases, with 3 bases separating them. Germline loops: CDR1 SEHNR, CDR2 FQNEAQ (reference sequence). The CDR3 extends over 12 amino acids. The CDR3 here is CASSLDYQPQHF. The CDR3 coding sequence is TGTGCCAGCAGCTTAGACTATCAGCCCCAGCATTTT.

As regards this clonotype: A read error is possible here, since a much larger clone lies one base away. V gene TRBV6-1 combines with J gene TRBJ2-3, with D perhaps matching TRBD2 (6 bases). V was clipped by 3 bases and J by 3 bases, with 16 bases between them. The CDR3 covers 16 residues. Germline-derived CDR1 and CDR2 are MNHNS and SASEGT. CDR3 amino acids: CASSDGGIPGTDTQYF. CDR3 nucleotide sequence: TGTGCCAGCAGTGACGGCGGGATCCCCGGGACAGATACGCAGTATTTT.

Only a few counts were recorded for this clonotype. The chain joins TRBV24-1 to TRBJ2-1, with D tentatively TRBD2 (6 bases). CDR1 is KGHDR and CDR2 is SFDVKD in the germline V gene. This CDR3 region has 15 residues. The V end was cut by 7 bases, the J end by 4 bases, with 16 bases between. The CDR3 region is CATRAGTGPYNEQFF. In DNA form, the CDR3 reads TGTGCCACCAGGGCCGGGACTGGACCATACAATGAGCAGTTCTTC.

V is TRBV3-1 and J is TRBJ2-3; possible D gene TRBD1, 6 bases. The CDR3 length is 17 residues. In germline, CDR1 is LGHDT, CDR2 YNNKEL (reference sequence). V was shortened by 11 bases and J by 2 bases, with 26 bases between the two germline ends. The DNA for the CDR3 is TGTGCCTCCACCCAAGCGGCGGCAGGGGTCTTCACAGATACGCAGTATTTT. Protein: CASTQAAAGVFTDTQYF.

The chain joins TRBV3-1 to TRBJ2-1, with 11 bases identical to TRBD2. Germline CDR1 LGHDT, CDR2 YNNKEL (reference sequence). The CDR3 is 13 residues long. V lost 1 base to trimming and J lost 15 bases; unmatched junction nucleotides: 5. The CDR3 sequence is CASSQVVAGGPFF. The CDR3 DNA follows: TGTGCCAGCAGCCAAGTCGTAGCGGGAGGGCCGTTCTTC.

Only a few counts were recorded for this clonotype. This chain joins TRBV11-2 and TRBJ2-1; 7 nucleotides match TRBD2. The germline gives CDR1 SGHAT, CDR2 FQNNGV. This CDR3 contains 18 residues. Losses at the gene ends were 0 bases for V and 5 bases for J; bases not matched to a gene: 13. This chain's CDR3 is CASSLDGQSGTINNEQFF. CDR3 nucleotides: TGTGCCAGCAGCTTAGACGGGCAGTCCGGGACTATCAACAATGAGCAGTTCTTC.

This clonotype was observed many times. The chain recombines TRBV6-1 with TRBJ2-3; 9 bases align to TRBD2. The germline CDR1 and CDR2 sequences are MNHNS and SASEGT. This CDR3 contains 14 residues. Germline trimming cut 7 bases from V and 3 bases from J; bases unmatched to any gene: 5. The chain's CDR3 is CASTTGLATDTQYF. Written as DNA, the CDR3 is TGTGCCAGCACTACGGGACTAGCAACAGATACGCAGTATTTT.